These 14 T cell receptor beta chains share one sample of origin, sequenced in a study of shared clonotypes between healthy human individuals. The repertoire was sequenced with immunoSEQ multiplex PCR; TCRdb's copy has only in-frame clones and lacks some. The sample contains millions of clones, about 92% of which appear only once. Terminally differentiated effector memory CD45RA+ cells were excluded by CCR7 positive selection of CD45RO-negative cells. Input material: naive CD8+ T cells from PBMCs. The receptors derive from a man aged 18 to 30 in good health. Some clones in this sample may be carry-over from other donors' samples.

This chain joins TRBV14 and TRBJ2-1; D uncertain. The germline V gene encodes CDR1 SGHDN and CDR2 FVKESK. This CDR3 region has 13 residues. V was cut by 0 bases and J by 10 bases, with 10 bases left in between. This CDR3 is CASSQDTQPEQFF. For the CDR3, the DNA is TGTGCCAGCAGCCAAGATACCCAGCCGGAGCAGTTCTTC.

V usage is TRBV2 and J usage is TRBJ1-2; the D gene is possibly TRBD1 (6 bases). The length of the CDR3 is 14 residues. V was trimmed by 6 bases and J by 2 bases, leaving 13 bases between them. Per the germline V gene, CDR1 is SNHLY and CDR2 is FYNNEI. CDR3 nucleotide sequence: TGTGCCAGCAGGGGGGCCTATCGGAACTATGGCTACACCTTC. Protein product: CASRGAYRNYGYTF.

V gene TRBV12-2 combines with J gene TRBJ1-1. TRBV12-2 represents a pseudogene. CDR3 length equals 12 residues. The CDR3: CASRPPYTEAFF. CDR3 nucleotide sequence: TGTGCAAGTCGCCCGCCCTACACTGAAGCTTTCTTT.

This chain connects TRBV7-6 to TRBJ2-1; D may be TRBD1 or TRBD2 (5 bases each). This CDR3 contains 14 residues. Germline CDR1 reads SGHVS; CDR2 reads FNYEAQ. Trimming took 2 bases from V and 7 from J, leaving 12 bases between them. The CDR3, as DNA: TGTGCCAGCAGCTTAATCCTGAGGGGAAATGAGCAGTTCTTC. Translation: CASSLILRGNEQFF.

CDR3 nucleotides: TGTGCCAGCAGTTTATTGGGTTGGCAGGCCGCGGACAACACTGAAGCTTTCTTT. Encoded protein: CASSLLGWQAADNTEAFF. The V gene is TRBV27, the J gene TRBJ1-1; D is undetermined. The CDR3 is 18 amino acids. The germline V gene has CDR1 MNHEY and CDR2 SMNVEV (reference sequence). Trimming cost V 1 base and J 2 bases, with 20 bases left between them.

The gene calls are TRBV28 and TRBJ2-3; no clear D. The ends were cut back, 3 bases at V and 0 bases at J, with 7 bases in the middle. The CDR3 has 14 residues. CDR1 MDHEN and CDR2 SYDVKM come from the germline V gene. The CDR3 DNA reads as TGTGCCAGCAGTTTTCGGGTTAGCACAGATACGCAGTATTTT. As protein: CASSFRVSTDTQYF.

The chain combines TRBV6-6 with TRBJ1-1; D perhaps matches TRBD1 (5 bases). The germline CDR1 and CDR2 sequences are MNHNY and SVGAGI (reference sequence). Trimming removed 0 bases from V and 11 bases from J, with 13 bases in between. There are 13 residues in the CDR3. For the CDR3, the DNA is TGTGCCAGCAGTTACTCGTCAGGGAGTTTCGCTTTCTTT. It yields the protein CASSYSSGSFAFF.

The rearrangement joins TRBV27 to TRBJ2-7, with a tentative D call TRBD1 (7 bases). V lost 8 bases to trimming and J lost 6 bases, with 20 bases between them. This CDR3 contains 14 residues. From germline, CDR1 is MNHEY and CDR2 SMNVEV (reference sequence). The CDR3 loop is CASHPRGAPGEQYF. The CDR3 region has the DNA TGTGCCAGCCACCCCAGGGGGGCGCCGGGCGAGCAGTACTTC.

The V call is TRBV4-1, the J call TRBJ2-1; 7 positions agree with TRBD2. This CDR3 region has 18 residues. Germline values: CDR1 MGHRA, CDR2 YSYEKL. The V gene end was trimmed by 0 bases and the J gene end by 8 bases; junction bases not matched to a gene: 16. The CDR3 protein is CASSQESGGGDIIYEQFF. Here the CDR3 DNA reads TGCGCCAGCAGCCAAGAGAGTGGGGGAGGGGATATTATCTATGAGCAGTTCTTC.

This clone came up once. V usage is TRBV4-2 and J usage is TRBJ2-5, with D unclear. V dropped 2 bases and J dropped 14 bases, with 18 bases sitting between them. CDR3 length equals 13 residues. The germline V gene has CDR1 LGHNA and CDR2 YNFKEQ. CDR3 DNA: TGTGCCAGCAGCCAAATATCTAACATTCCTGAATACTTC. Encoded protein: CASSQISNIPEYF.

V usage is TRBV11-3 and J usage is TRBJ2-3, with TRBD2 matching 9 bases. This CDR3 contains 16 residues. Germline-derived CDR1 and CDR2 are SGHNT and YENEEA. V trimming: 4 bases; J trimming: 1 base; junction bases outside the gene matches: 6. The CDR3 is CASSSDSGRGTDTQYF. CDR3 sequence (DNA): TGTGCCAGCAGCTCGGATAGCGGGAGAGGCACAGATACGCAGTATTTT. The entire variable domain, with the rest obtained from reference TRBV11-3 and TRBJ2-3, is as follows: EAGVVQSPRYKIIEKKQPVAFWCNPISGHNTLYWYLQNLGQGPELLIRYENEEAVDDSQLPKDRFSAERLKGVDSTLKIQPAELGDSAVYLCASSSDSGRGTDTQYFGPGTRLTVL.

This clone was detected only once. The chain joins TRBV5-1 to TRBJ2-1, with 11 bases matching TRBD2. V was pared by 2 bases and J by 8 bases, with 6 bases of the junction left unmatched. The CDR3 loop spans 15 amino acids. Germline V lookup: CDR1 SGHRS, CDR2 YFSETQ. The CDR3 DNA follows: TGCGCCAGCAGCTTCTTAGCGGGAGGGTTGGATGAGCAGTTCTTC. As protein: CASSFLAGGLDEQFF.

The rearrangement links TRBV7-9 to TRBJ2-7, with D unclear. Trimming left V 5 bases short and J 5 bases short, with 13 bases between. Germline CDR1 and CDR2: SEHNR and FQNEAQ (reference sequence). The CDR3 loop spans 13 amino acids. CDR3 DNA: TGTGCCAGCAGCCTCGGCCCCGGGCACGAGCAGTACTTC. Protein product: CASSLGPGHEQYF. Supplemented by reference TRBV7-9 and TRBJ2-7, the full variable domain reads DTGVSQNPRHKITKRGQNVTFRCDPISEHNRLYWYRQTLGQGPEFLTYFQNEAQLEKSRLLSDRFSAERPKGSFSTLEIQRTEQGDSAMYLCASSLGPGHEQYFGPGTRLTVT.

The chain has TRBV10-3 and TRBJ2-1, with 10 bases matching TRBD2. Germline V gene lookup returns CDR1 ENHRY and CDR2 SYGVKD. Trimming took 2 bases from V and 5 from J; bases not matched to a gene: 9. The CDR3 contains 17 residues. The CDR3 loop reads CAISERAGGPTNNEQFF. DNA of the CDR3: TGTGCCATCAGTGAGCGAGCGGGAGGGCCTACCAACAATGAGCAGTTCTTC.